This T cell receptor (beta chain) is drawn from a study of a mutant IDH1 vaccine in newly diagnosed glioma. Overall study results and limits: Any relationship between pseudoprogression and changes in top peripheral T cell clonotypes seemed absent.

In regard to this clone: Its antigen is not identified.

Germline lookup yields CDR1 SGHRS and CDR2 YFSETQ. V lost 4 bases, J lost 4 bases, and 8 bases stayed unmatched. The CDR3 has 15 amino acids. Time point reported: week 47, end of study. It was 300 ug of mutant IDH1 20-mer peptide that made up each vaccine dose, given with topical imiquimod. Scheduled for weeks 1, 3, 5, 7, 11, 15, 19 and 23, eight vaccinations were given to patients. The assay was immunoSEQ multiplex PCR, and TCRdb's table has in-frame clones only and misses some. Of about 34,000 clones in the sample, around nine tenths were seen once. The source of this sequence is a woman in her twenties or thirties with glioma. The specimen was PBMCs, collected from a glioma patient whose treatment included an IDH1 peptide vaccine. The chain has TRBV5-1 and TRBJ1-1; 9 positions agree with TRBD1. The CDR3 protein is CASSDTGGGSTEAFF. The CDR3 coding sequence is TGCGCCAGCAGCGATACAGGGGGCGGAAGCACTGAAGCTTTCTTT.